This T cell receptor beta chain stems from a study of spatial heterogeneity in lung cancer. Across the study: The study consistently detected more beta-chain than alpha-chain sequences.

Time point noted: sample taken at primary tumor resection. There were some 70 donors, all of them untreated patients with early-stage non-small cell lung cancer. The CDR3 spans 13 residues. Trimming pared 4 bases from V and 6 bases from J, leaving 8 bases between. Germline assignment: CDR1 SGHDT and CDR2 YYEEEE. Ten or more counts support this clonotype. Its specificity is unknown. Individual TCR cDNA molecules each bore their own unique molecular identifier. A single record per CDR3 protein comes from TCRdb applying MiXCR to the 5' RACE reads. Of some 2,000 distinct CDR3 sequences listed, about 1% are singletons. Regarding the study as a whole: Expanded intratumoral alpha and beta TCR counts tracked tumor mutation counts.

This clonotype was sampled from a male donor with early-stage non-small cell lung cancer. The sequenced sample was lung tumor tissue, obtained at surgery. V usage is TRBV5-6 and J usage is TRBJ1-6; tentatively, D is TRBD1 (6 bases). The CDR3 nucleotides read TGTGCCAGCAGCGTGGACAGTAATTCACCCCTCCACTTT. Translating gives CASSVDSNSPLHF.